Below, 21 T cell receptor delta chains from the same sample are listed, as sequenced in a study of gamma-delta T cells after stem cell transplantation. TCRdb re-called clones from the RT-PCR reads using CATT. The sample includes roughly 3,000 delta-chain clones, 5% of them seen just once. Sequencing was carried out using gamma-delta T cells. The receptors derive from a human donor. It is not recorded whose cells these are; they may come from a transplant donor.

The chain has TRDV2 and TRDJ1; TRDD3 agrees at 12 bases. V dropped 0 bases and J dropped 0; count of bases not matched to a gene: 13. In germline, CDR1 is GEAIGNYY, CDR2 EKD. The CDR3 sequence is 20 residues long. The CDR3 region is CACDTGGLGDTKMYTDKLIF. The CDR3 DNA reads TGTGCCTGTGACACCGGAGGACTGGGGGATACAAAAATGTACACCGATAAACTCATCTTT.

This clone is termed medium-sized. This sequence joins TRDV2 and TRDJ1; 10 positions agree with TRDD3. CDR1 and CDR2 (germline): GEAIGNYY, EKD. V trimming: 4 bases; J trimming: 0 bases; junction bases outside the gene matches: 16. There are 19 residues in the CDR3. This chain's CDR3 is CACDRVRSGGYLHTDKLIF. CDR3 in DNA: TGTGCCTGTGATAGGGTGAGGAGTGGGGGATACCTGCACACCGATAAACTCATCTTT.

This clone was detected only a few times. Other DNA sequences in the sample encode the same CDR3. The genes are TRDV2 and TRDJ1, with 13 bases lining up with TRDD3. The CDR3 contains 17 residues. V lost 3 bases and J lost 2; bases outside the gene matches: 8. CDR1 and CDR2 from the germline V gene are GEAIGNYY and EKD. CDR3 amino acids: CACDPVLGDTQTDKLIF. The CDR3, as DNA: TGTGCCTGTGACCCCGTACTGGGGGATACGCAAACCGATAAACTCATCTTT.

This clone was seen only a few times. The TCRdb protein comes from a much larger clone and disagrees with this DNA's translation at residue 10, likely due to a read error; the protein given here is derived from the DNA. The V and J genes are TRDV2 and TRDJ1; D not certain. The CDR3 totals 14 residues. CDR1 GEAIGNYY and CDR2 EKD come from the germline V gene. This CDR3 is CACDTLESTAKLIF. CDR3 DNA: TGTGCCTGTGACACACTTGAGAGCACCGCTAAACTCATCTTT.

Regarding this clone: With only one base between it and a far larger clone, this is likely a read error. Other nucleotide sequences in the sample specify the same CDR3. The chain links TRDV2 to TRDJ1; TRDD3 agrees at 11 bases. V lost 2 bases to trimming and J lost 0 bases; unmatched junction nucleotides: 10. The CDR3 loop spans 18 amino acids. The germline CDR1 and CDR2 sequences are GEAIGNYY and EKD. The CDR3 sequence: CACDSVLGDKGDTDKLIF. CDR3 sequence (DNA): TGTGCCTGTGACAGCGTACTGGGGGATAAGGGGGACACCGATAAACTCATCTTT.

This clone ranks as medium-sized. The J gene is TRDJ1, the V gene TRDV2; the match to TRDD3 covers 8 bases. CDR1 GEAIGNYY and CDR2 EKD come from the germline V gene. The V and J ends lost 0 bases and 0 bases, in that order; junction bases with no gene match: 8. The CDR3 loop spans 17 amino acids. This chain's CDR3 is CACDTLLGAQYTDKLIF. As DNA, the CDR3 is TGTGCCTGTGACACCTTACTGGGGGCCCAGTACACCGATAAACTCATCTTT.

This clone was seen repeatedly, ten times or more. A far bigger clonotype differs at one base, so this is likely a read error. The chain couples TRDV2 to TRDJ1; 8 nucleotides agree with TRDD3. The CDR3 spans 13 residues. Trimming took 5 bases from V and 8 from J; bases not matched to a gene: 9. Per germline, CDR1 GEAIGNYY and CDR2 EKD. The CDR3 sequence: CACGTWGIDKLIF. The CDR3 nucleotides are TGTGCCTGTGGCACTTGGGGGATCGACAAACTCATCTTT.

This clone was seen ten or more times. A far bigger clonotype differs at one base, so this is likely a read error. The chain carries TRDV2 and TRDJ1; tentative D call: TRDD3 (6 bases). The CDR3 sequence is 13 residues long. Between the trimmed V and J ends, which lost 3 bases and 1 base, there was a span of 8 bases. Germline values: CDR1 GEAIGNYY, CDR2 EKD. Here the CDR3 DNA reads TGTGCCTGTGACGCCTGGGGCACCGATAAACTCATCTTT. It encodes CACDAWGTDKLIF.

In its sample, this clone ranks as large. The identical CDR3 is also encoded by other nucleotide sequences in the sample. V gene TRDV2 combines with J gene TRDJ1; 9 bases are a match to TRDD3. With V trimmed by 1 base and J by 1 base, 9 bases remained unmatched. This CDR3 has 17 residues. Germline CDR1 is GEAIGNYY and CDR2 is EKD. The DNA of the CDR3 is TGTGCCTGTGACACAGTGGGGGATATAAGGTCCACCGATAAACTCATCTTT. Residues: CACDTVGDIRSTDKLIF.

This clone has a count of ten or more. A read error may account for a junction end that differs from germline. The genes are TRDV2 and TRDJ1; 12 nucleotides match TRDD3. Germline values: CDR1 GEAIGNYY, CDR2 EKD. The CDR3 length is 15 residues. CDR3 protein: CACDGLGDTADKPIF. Here the CDR3 DNA reads TGTGCCTGTGACGGACTGGGGGATACAGCCGATAAACCCATCTTT.

To note about this clone: TCRdb has a much larger clone's protein, which differs at residue 16 from the translation of this DNA, likely because of a read error; what is shown is the protein translated from the DNA. V usage is TRDV2 and J usage is TRDJ3; 9 nucleotides agree with TRDD3. The CDR3 is 21 residues long. Germline V gives CDR1 GEAIGNYY, CDR2 EKD. For the CDR3, the DNA is TGTGCCTGTGACACAGCAGGGGGATACCCCAGCACCACCTGGGACAACCGACAGATGTTTTTC. Encoded protein: CACDTAGGYPSTTWDNRQMFF.

This clone was seen a few times. A read error likely explains this, since a far larger clone differs by one base. The genes are TRDV2 and TRDJ1, with TRDD3 identical over 12 bases. V was pared by 3 bases and J by 0 bases, with 16 bases of the junction left unmatched. The germline V gene has CDR1 GEAIGNYY and CDR2 EKD. The CDR3 sequence is 20 residues long. CDR3 bases: TGTGCCTGTGACGCGATCAATACTGGGGGATACCACCTGTACACCGATAAACTCATCTTT. It encodes CACDAINTGGYHLYTDKLIF.

To note about this clone: A far larger clone is a single base away, which makes a read error likely. This sample also contains other DNA sequences that code for the same CDR3. The rearrangement links TRDV2 to TRDJ1; TRDD3 matches 8 bases. CDR1 is GEAIGNYY, CDR2 EKD, per germline. J gave up 3 bases and V 3 bases, and 5 bases lay outside the gene matches. The CDR3 spans 14 residues. The CDR3: CACDRLGESDKLIF. CDR3 bases: TGTGCCTGTGACCGGCTGGGGGAGTCCGATAAACTCATCTTT.

By its share, this clone is medium-sized (0.01 to 0.1%). This likely came from a read error, as a far larger clone is one base away. The chain links TRDV2 to TRDJ1; tentatively, D is TRDD2 (5 bases). The CDR3 extends over 15 amino acids. The germline V gene has CDR1 GEAIGNYY and CDR2 EKD. CDR3 sequence reads: CACGTIGLHTDKLIF. The CDR3 DNA is TGTGCCTGTGGCACCATTGGCCTTCACACCGATAAACTCATCTTT.

This clone appeared a few times. The protein TCRdb gives is from a much larger clone and does not agree with this DNA's translation at residue 17, likely a read error; the protein shown here comes from the DNA. The chain's CDR3 is CACDTASSPSGWDTRQTFF. DNA of the CDR3: TGTGCCTGTGACACCGCGAGTAGTCCTTCTGGCTGGGACACCCGACAGACGTTTTTC. The gene calls are TRDV2 and TRDJ3; D may correspond to TRDD2 or TRDD3 (5 bases each). The CDR3 covers 19 residues. Germline CDR1 GEAIGNYY, CDR2 EKD.

Comment on this clone: A read error likely explains why the TCRdb protein, taken from a much larger clone, differs from this DNA's translation at residue 17; the protein shown is translated from the DNA. The chain uses TRDV2 and TRDJ1, with 12 nucleotides matching TRDD3. Germline lookup yields CDR1 GEAIGNYY and CDR2 EKD. This CDR3 has 20 residues. Here the CDR3 DNA reads TGTGCCTGTGACACGCTAGCCCAAGCTGGGGGATACGGGGGGACCGATAACCTCATCTTT. Translated: CACDTLAQAGGYGGTDNLIF.

The sample holds a few counts of this clone. This clone may be a read error of a much larger clone one base away. This same CDR3 is encoded by further DNA sequences in the sample. The gene calls are TRDV2 and TRDJ1; the match to TRDD3 covers 12 bases. Germline V CDR1 and CDR2: GEAIGNYY, EKD. The length of the CDR3 is 18 residues. The CDR3 is CACDTWGLGDTSTDKLIF. DNA of the CDR3: TGTGCCTGTGACACCTGGGGCCTGGGGGATACGAGCACCGATAAACTCATTTTT.

Details on this clone: The protein given by TCRdb reflects a much larger clone and differs at residue 6 from this DNA's translation, likely from a read error; the protein shown is the DNA's translation. The chain couples TRDV2 to TRDJ1; 11 bases map to TRDD3. The CDR3 runs 18 residues. CDR1 and CDR2 (germline): GEAIGNYY, EKD. The V and J ends lost 2 bases and 0 bases, in that order; junction bases with no gene match: 10. CDR3 protein: CACDSALGDKGDTDKLIF. CDR3 nucleotide sequence: TGTGCCTGTGACAGTGCACTGGGGGATAAGGGGGACACCGATAAACTCATCTTT.

With respect to this clone: A much larger clone differs by one base, so this may be a read error. At the DNA level, this CDR3 is encoded by other sequences in the same sample as well. J is TRDJ1 and V is TRDV2; 9 bases are a match to TRDD3. The CDR3 consists of 18 residues. V shed 7 bases and J 0 bases; nucleotides not matched to a gene: 17. Germline loops: CDR1 GEAIGNYY, CDR2 EKD. As DNA, the CDR3 is TGTGCCTGCGACCCCGTACTGGGGGACCGTGGGAACACCGATAAACTCATCTTT. This gives the protein CACDPVLGDRGNTDKLIF.

Relative to its sample, this clone is medium-sized. The chain has TRDV2 and TRDJ1; D is perhaps TRDD3 (5 bases). Germline V gene lookup returns CDR1 GEAIGNYY and CDR2 EKD. The V gene lost 3 bases and the J gene lost 2 bases, with 18 bases spanning the gap. This CDR3 spans 16 amino acids. Here the CDR3 reads CACDPLEGARTDKLIF. CDR3 bases: TGTGCCTGTGACCCCTTGGAGGGGGCGCGTACCGATAAACTCATCTTT.

This clone counts as medium-sized. The V call is TRDV2, the J call TRDJ1, with 10 positions matching TRDD3. The CDR3 length is 17 residues. Germline V gene data show CDR1 as GEAIGNYY and CDR2 as EKD. After removal of 4 bases from V and 2 bases from J, the junction contained 12 bases not matched to a gene. CDR3 nucleotide sequence: TGTGCCTGTGATGGTATTACTGGGGGATTAAAAACCGATAAACTCATCTTT. Translated, it gives CACDGITGGLKTDKLIF.